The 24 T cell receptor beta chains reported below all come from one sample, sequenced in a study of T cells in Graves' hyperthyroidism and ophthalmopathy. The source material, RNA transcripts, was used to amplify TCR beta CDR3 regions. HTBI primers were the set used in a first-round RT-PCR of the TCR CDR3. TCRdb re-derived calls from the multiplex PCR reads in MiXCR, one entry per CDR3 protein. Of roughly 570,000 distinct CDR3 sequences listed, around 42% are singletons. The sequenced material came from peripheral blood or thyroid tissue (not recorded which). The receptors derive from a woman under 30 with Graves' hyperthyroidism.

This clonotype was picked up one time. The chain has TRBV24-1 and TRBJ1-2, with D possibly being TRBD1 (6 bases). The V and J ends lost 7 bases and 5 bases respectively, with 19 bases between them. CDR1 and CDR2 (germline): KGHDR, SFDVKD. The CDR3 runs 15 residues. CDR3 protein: CATRSTDEGGYGYTF. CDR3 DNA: TGTGCCACCAGATCCACCGATGAAGGGGGTTATGGCTACACCTTC.

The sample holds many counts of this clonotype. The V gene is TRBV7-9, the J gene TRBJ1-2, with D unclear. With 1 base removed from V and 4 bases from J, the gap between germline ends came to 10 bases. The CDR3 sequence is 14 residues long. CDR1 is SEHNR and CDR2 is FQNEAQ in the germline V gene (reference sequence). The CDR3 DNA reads TGTGCCAGCAGCTTAGGTTTAGGGAGCTATGGCTACACCTTC. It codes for CASSLGLGSYGYTF.

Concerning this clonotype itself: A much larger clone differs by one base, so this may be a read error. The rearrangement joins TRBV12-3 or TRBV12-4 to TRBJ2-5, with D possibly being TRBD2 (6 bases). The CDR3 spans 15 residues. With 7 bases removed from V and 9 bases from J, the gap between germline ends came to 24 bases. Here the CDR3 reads CASTSTWGVPEAQYF. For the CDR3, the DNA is TGTGCCAGCACCTCCACCTGGGGGGTGCCCGAGGCCCAGTACTTC.

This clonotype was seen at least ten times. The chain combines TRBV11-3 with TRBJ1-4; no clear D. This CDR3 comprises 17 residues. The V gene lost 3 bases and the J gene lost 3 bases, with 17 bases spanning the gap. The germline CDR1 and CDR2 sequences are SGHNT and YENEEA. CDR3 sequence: CASSFGPPRRANEKLFF. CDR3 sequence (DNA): TGTGCCAGCAGCTTTGGGCCCCCACGTCGGGCTAATGAAAAACTGTTTTTT. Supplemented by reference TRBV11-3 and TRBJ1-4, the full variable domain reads EAGVVQSPRYKIIEKKQPVAFWCNPISGHNTLYWYLQNLGQGPELLIRYENEEAVDDSQLPKDRFSAERLKGVDSTLKIQPAELGDSAVYLCASSFGPPRRANEKLFFGSGTQLSVL.

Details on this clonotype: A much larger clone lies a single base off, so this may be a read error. CDR3 in DNA: TGTGCCAGCAGCCCCCCATCGACCCGGGGTAGCGAGCAGTACTTC. Its protein product is CASSPPSTRGSEQYF. The chain uses TRBV5-8 and TRBJ2-7; D is perhaps TRBD2 (5 bases). The ends were cut back, 4 bases at V and 6 bases at J, with 20 bases in the middle. The CDR3 has 15 residues. CDR1 and CDR2 (germline): SGHTS, YDEGEE.

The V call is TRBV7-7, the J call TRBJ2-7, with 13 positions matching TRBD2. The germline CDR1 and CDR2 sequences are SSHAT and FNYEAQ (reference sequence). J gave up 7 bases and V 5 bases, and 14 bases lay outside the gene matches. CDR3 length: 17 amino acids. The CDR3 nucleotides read TGTGCCAGCAGCGGGCGGACTAGCGGGAGTGGTACCGGGGAGCAGTACTTC. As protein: CASSGRTSGSGTGEQYF.

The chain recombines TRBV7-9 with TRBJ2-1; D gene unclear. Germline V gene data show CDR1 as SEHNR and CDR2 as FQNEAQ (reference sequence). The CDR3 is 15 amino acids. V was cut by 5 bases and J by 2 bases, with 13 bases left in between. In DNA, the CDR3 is TGTGCCAGCAGCCCGCTAGTTGGGGCCTACAATGAGCAGTTCTTC. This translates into CASSPLVGAYNEQFF. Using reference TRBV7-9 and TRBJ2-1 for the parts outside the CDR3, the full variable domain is DTGVSQNPRHKITKRGQNVTFRCDPISEHNRLYWYRQTLGQGPEFLTYFQNEAQLEKSRLLSDRFSAERPKGSFSTLEIQRTEQGDSAMYLCASSPLVGAYNEQFFGPGTRLTVL.

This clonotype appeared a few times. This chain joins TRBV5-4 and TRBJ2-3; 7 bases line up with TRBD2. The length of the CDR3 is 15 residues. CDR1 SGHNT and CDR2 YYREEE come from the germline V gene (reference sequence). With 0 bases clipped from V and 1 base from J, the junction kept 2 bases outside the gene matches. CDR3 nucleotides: TGTGCCAGCAGCTTGGGGGGGGGGGGCACAGATACGCAGTATTTT. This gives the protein CASSLGGGGTDTQYF.

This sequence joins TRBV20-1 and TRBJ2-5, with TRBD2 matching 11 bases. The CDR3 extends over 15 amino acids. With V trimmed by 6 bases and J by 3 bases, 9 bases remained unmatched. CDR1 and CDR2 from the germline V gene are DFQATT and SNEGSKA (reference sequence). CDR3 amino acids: CSATTSGRVKETQYF. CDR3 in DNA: TGCAGTGCGACTACTAGCGGGAGAGTTAAAGAGACCCAGTACTTC.

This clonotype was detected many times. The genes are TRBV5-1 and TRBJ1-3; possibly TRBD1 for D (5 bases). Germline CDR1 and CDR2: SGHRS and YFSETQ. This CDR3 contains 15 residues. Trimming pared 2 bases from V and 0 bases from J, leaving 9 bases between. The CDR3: CASSLGESSGNTIYF. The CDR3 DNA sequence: TGCGCCAGCAGCTTAGGGGAGAGCTCTGGAAACACCATATATTTT.

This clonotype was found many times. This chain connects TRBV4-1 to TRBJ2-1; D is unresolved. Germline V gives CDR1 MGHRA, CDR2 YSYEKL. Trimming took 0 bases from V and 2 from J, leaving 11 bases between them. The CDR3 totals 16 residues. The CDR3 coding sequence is TGCGCCAGCAGCCAAGACCATGGCTCAACCTACAATGAGCAGTTCTTC. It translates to CASSQDHGSTYNEQFF.

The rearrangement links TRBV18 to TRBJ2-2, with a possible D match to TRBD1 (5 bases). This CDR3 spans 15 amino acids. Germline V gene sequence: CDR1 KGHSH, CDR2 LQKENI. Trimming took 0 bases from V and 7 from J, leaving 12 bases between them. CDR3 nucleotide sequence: TGTGCCAGCTCACCACCAACCAATCAGGGCGGGGAGCTGTTTTTT. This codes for CASSPPTNQGGELFF.

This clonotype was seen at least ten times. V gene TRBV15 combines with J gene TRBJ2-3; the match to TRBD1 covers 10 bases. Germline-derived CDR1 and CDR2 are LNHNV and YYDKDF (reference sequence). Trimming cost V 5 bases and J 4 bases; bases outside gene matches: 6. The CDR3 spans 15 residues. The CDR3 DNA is TGTGCCACCAGCCGTCCGGGACAGGGGTCAGATACGCAGTATTTT. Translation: CATSRPGQGSDTQYF.

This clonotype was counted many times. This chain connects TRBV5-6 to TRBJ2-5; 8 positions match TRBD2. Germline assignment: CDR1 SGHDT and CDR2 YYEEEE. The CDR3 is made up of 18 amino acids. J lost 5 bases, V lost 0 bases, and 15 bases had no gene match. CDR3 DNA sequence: TGTGCCAGCAGCTTGGTAGGTCTAGCGGGCGAGGCTTGGGAGACCCAGTACTTC. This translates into CASSLVGLAGEAWETQYF.

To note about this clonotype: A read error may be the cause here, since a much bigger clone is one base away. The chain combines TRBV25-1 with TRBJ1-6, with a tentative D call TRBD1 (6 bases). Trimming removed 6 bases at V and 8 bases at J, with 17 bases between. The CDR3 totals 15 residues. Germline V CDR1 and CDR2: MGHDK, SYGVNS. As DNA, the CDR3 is TGTGCCAGCAGACCGGGTTGGGGGGCTGATTCACCCCTCCACTTT. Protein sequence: CASRPGWGADSPLHF.

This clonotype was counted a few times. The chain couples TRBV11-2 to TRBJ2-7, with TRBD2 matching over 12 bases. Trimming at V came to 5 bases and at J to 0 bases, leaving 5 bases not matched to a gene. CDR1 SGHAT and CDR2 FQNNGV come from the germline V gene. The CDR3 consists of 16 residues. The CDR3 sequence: CASSLASGRASYEQYF. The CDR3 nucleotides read TGTGCCAGCAGCCTAGCTAGCGGGAGGGCCTCCTACGAGCAGTACTTC.

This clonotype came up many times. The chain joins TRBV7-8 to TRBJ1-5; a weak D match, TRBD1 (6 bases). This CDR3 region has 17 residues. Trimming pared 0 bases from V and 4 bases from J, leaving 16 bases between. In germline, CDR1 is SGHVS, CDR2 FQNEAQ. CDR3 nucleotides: TGTGCCAGCAGCTTAGCCCGGACAGCGGAAAATAATCAGCCCCAGCATTTT. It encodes CASSLARTAENNQPQHF.

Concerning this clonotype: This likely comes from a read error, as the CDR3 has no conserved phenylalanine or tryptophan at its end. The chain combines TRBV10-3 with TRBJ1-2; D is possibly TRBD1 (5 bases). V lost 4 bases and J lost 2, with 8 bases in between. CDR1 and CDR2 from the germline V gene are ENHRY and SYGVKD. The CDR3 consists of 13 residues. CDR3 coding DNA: TGTGCCATCAGTGCGGCAGGGAACTATGGCTACACCCTC. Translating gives CAISAAGNYGYTL.

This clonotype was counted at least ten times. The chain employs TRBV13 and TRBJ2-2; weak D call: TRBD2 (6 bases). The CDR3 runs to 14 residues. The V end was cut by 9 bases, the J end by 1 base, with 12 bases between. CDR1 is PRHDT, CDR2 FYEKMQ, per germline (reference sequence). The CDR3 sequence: CASTLGLNTGELFF. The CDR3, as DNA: TGTGCCAGTACCCTGGGACTGAACACCGGGGAGCTGTTTTTT.

The CDR3 protein is CSLVWGNYEQYF. The CDR3 coding sequence is TGCAGCTTGGTATGGGGGAACTACGAGCAGTACTTC. The chain joins TRBV29-1 to TRBJ2-7; perhaps D is TRBD1 or TRBD2 (5 bases each). V lost 8 bases, J lost 3 bases, and 14 bases lay in between. Germline CDR1 is SQVTM and CDR2 is ANQGSEA. This CDR3 region has 12 residues.

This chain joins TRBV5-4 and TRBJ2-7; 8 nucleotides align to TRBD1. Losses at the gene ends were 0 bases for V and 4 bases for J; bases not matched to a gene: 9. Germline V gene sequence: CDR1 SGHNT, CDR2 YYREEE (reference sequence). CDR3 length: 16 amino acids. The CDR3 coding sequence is TGTGCCAGCAGCTTGGGGACAGGGTATTTCGAGTACGAGCAGTACTTC. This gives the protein CASSLGTGYFEYEQYF.

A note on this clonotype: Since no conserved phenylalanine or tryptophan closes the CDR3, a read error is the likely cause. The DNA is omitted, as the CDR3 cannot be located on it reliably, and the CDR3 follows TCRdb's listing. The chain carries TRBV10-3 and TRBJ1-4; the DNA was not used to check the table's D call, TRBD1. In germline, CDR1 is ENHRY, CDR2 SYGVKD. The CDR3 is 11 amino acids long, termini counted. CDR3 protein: CAISESRGRAL.

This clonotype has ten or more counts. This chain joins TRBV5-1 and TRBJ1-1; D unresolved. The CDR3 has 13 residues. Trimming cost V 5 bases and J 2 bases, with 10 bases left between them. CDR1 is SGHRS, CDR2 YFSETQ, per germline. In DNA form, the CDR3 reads TGCGCCAGCAGATTCCAGGTTAACACTGAAGCTTTCTTT. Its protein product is CASRFQVNTEAFF.

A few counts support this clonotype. Here the CDR3 DNA reads TGCGCCAGCAGCCAAGTAGGCGGGGACAGGGGCCGCGGCTACACCTTC. This sequence encodes CASSQVGGDRGRGYTF. The chain links TRBV4-1 to TRBJ1-2; 10 nucleotides line up with TRBD1. The CDR3 extends over 16 amino acids. Per germline, CDR1 MGHRA and CDR2 YSYEKL. With V trimmed by 1 base and J by 8 bases, 10 bases remained unmatched.